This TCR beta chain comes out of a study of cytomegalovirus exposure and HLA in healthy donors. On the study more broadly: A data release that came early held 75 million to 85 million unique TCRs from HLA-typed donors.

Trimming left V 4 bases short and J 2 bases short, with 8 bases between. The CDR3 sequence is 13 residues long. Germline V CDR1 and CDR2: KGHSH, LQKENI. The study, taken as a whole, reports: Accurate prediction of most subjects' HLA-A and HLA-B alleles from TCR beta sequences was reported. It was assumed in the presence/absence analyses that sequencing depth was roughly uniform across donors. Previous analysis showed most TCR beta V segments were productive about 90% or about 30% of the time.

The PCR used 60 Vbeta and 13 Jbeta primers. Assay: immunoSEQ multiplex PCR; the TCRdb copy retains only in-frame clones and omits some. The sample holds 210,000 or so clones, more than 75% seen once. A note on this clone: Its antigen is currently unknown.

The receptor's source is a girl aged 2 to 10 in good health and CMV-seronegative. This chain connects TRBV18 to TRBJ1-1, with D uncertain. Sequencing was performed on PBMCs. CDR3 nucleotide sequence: TGTGCCAGCTCACTTGACATAAACACTGAAGCTTTCTTT. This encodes CASSLDINTEAFF. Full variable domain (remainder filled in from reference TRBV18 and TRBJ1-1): NAGVMQNPRHLVRRRGQEARLRCSPMKGHSHVYWYRQLPEEGLKFMVYLQKENIIDESGMPKERFSAEFPKEGPSILRIQQVVRGDSAAYFCASSLDINTEAFFGQGTRLTVV.